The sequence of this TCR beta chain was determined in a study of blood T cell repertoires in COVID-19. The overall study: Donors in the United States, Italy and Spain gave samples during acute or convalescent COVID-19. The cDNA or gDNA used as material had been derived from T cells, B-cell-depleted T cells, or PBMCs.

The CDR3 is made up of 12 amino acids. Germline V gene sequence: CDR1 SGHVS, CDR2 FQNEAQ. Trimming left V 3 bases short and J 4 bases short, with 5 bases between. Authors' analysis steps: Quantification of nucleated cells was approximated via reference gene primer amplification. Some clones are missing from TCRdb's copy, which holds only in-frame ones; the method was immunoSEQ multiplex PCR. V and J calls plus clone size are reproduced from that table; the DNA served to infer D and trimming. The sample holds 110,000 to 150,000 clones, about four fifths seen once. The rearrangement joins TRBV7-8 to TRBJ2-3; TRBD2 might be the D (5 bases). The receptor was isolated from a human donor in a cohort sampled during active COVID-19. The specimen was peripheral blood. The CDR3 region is CASSFGADTQYF. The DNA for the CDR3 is TGTGCCAGCAGCTTCGGGGCAGATACGCAGTATTTT.